One TCR beta chain is described in this entry. Antigen unknown. The entry originates in a study of CD8 T cells in ankylosing spondylitis. The junction had 8 bases not matched to a gene; V was cut back by 4 bases and J by 5 bases. Germline values: CDR1 MDHEN, CDR2 SYDVKM. The CDR3 extends over 15 amino acids. By quantitative 5'-RACE with molecular barcodes, the TCR beta libraries were made. TCRdb analysed the 5' RACE reads with MiXCR anew, one entry per CDR3 protein. This table holds 250,000 or so distinct CDR3 sequences, roughly 25% found once. General observations from the study: Earlier authors reported some of these motif variants in reactive arthritis synovial fluid and blood. Matched synovial fluid from ankylosing spondylitis patients was reported to be enriched for disease-linked clones.

Input material: blood, either unsorted or a sorted T cell fraction (not recorded which). The clonotype was recovered from a male donor with ankylosing spondylitis or in good health (not recorded which). This rearrangement joins TRBV28 to TRBJ2-5; TRBD1 aligns across 9 bases. The CDR3 loop reads CASSSRQGVIETQYF. The DNA of the CDR3 is TGTGCCAGCAGTTCCCGACAGGGGGTTATCGAGACCCAGTACTTC. The full variable domain, with the rest looked up from reference TRBV28 and TRBJ2-5, is DVKVTQSSRYLVKRTGEKVFLECVQDMDHENMFWYRQDPGLGLRLIYFSYDVKMKEKGDIPEGYSVSREKKERFSLILESASTNQTSMYLCASSSRQGVIETQYFGPGTRLLVL.